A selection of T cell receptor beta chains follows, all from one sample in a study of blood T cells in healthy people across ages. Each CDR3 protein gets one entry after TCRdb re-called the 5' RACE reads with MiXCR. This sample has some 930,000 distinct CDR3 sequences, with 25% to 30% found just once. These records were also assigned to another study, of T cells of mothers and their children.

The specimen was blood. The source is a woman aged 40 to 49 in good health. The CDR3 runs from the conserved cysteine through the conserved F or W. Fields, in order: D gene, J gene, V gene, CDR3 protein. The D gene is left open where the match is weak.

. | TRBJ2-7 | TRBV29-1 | CSVELESSYEQYF
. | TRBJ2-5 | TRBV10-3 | CAIRTGVTGLETQYF
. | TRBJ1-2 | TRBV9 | CASSVATATNYGYTF
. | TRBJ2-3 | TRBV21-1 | CASSKVEGRPTDTQYF
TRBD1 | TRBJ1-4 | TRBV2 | CASSPDRGQREKLFF
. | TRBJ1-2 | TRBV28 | CASSLMQGLYTF
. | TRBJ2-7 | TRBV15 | CATSAAWESYEQYF
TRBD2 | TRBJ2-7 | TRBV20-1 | CSARDPRSPTGTSGGALSYEQYF
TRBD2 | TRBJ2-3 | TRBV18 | CASSTSGGLYGTQYF
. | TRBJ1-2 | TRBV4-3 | CASSPGQTNYGYTF
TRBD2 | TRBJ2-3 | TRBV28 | CASLTSGGTDTQYF
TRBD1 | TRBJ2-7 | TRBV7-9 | CASSFRGQGYEQYF
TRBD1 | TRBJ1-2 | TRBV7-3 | CASSLMQGGFNYGYTF
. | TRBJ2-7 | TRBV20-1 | CSAPDGDRREQYF
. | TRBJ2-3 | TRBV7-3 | CASSLTRVDTQYF
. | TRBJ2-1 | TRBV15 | CATSTALANEQFF
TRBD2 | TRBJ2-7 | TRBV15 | CATSRDASGDSYEQYF
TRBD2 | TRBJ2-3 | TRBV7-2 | CASSLSGAGLTTDTQYF
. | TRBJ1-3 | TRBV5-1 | CASSPDVAGDTIYF
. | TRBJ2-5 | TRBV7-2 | CASRGETQYF